Listed here are 27 T cell receptor beta chains from one sample, sequenced in a study of blood T cells in healthy people across ages. The authors ran a second PCR of 7 to 11 cycles using a sample-barcoded 5' primer and a J-beta primer mix. TCRdb re-derived calls from the 5' RACE reads in MiXCR, one entry per CDR3 protein. The sample yields about 580,000 distinct CDR3 sequences, around half seen once. Input material: blood. The source is an elderly man in good health.

This clonotype has more than one count but fewer than ten. This clone may be a read error of a much larger clone one base away. The chain combines TRBV6-6 with TRBJ2-1, with 7 nucleotides matching TRBD1. The end of the DNA fits TRBJ2-7 better, so the J call may be wrong. Germline V lookup: CDR1 MNHNY, CDR2 SVGAGI (reference sequence). The length of the CDR3 is 15 residues. This chain's CDR3 is CASSYTGQLNNEQYF. The DNA of the CDR3 is TGTGCCAGCAGTTACACGGGACAGTTAAACAATGAGCAGTACTTC.

A few counts support this clonotype. The V gene is TRBV7-2, the J gene TRBJ1-6; 10 bases map to TRBD1. The V gene's germline CDR1 is SGHTA and CDR2 FQGNSA. The CDR3 loop spans 16 amino acids. V was clipped by 1 base and J by 7 bases; unmatched bases: 4. CDR3 coding DNA: TGTGCCAGCAGCTTAGTTGGGACAGGGGCCAATTCACCCCTCCACTTT. Translating it yields CASSLVGTGANSPLHF.

In its sample, this clonotype was seen a few times. V and J are TRBV10-3 and TRBJ2-1; possibly TRBD2 for D (6 bases). Germline CDR1 and CDR2: ENHRY and SYGVKD. V shed 0 bases and J shed 0 bases, with 9 bases lying between them. The CDR3 is made up of 16 amino acids. CDR3 sequence: CAISESIADSYNEQFF. The CDR3 region has the DNA TGTGCCATCAGTGAGTCGATAGCGGACTCCTACAATGAGCAGTTCTTC.

The gene calls are TRBV27 and TRBJ2-1; 12 bases agree with TRBD2. The germline CDR1 and CDR2 sequences are MNHEY and SMNVEV (reference sequence). The J segment lost 0 bases and the V segment lost 3 bases, leaving 3 bases of the junction unmatched. The CDR3 covers 17 residues. The CDR3: CASSLSTSGGSYNEQFF. The CDR3 coding sequence is TGTGCCAGCAGTTTGTCGACTAGCGGGGGCTCCTACAATGAGCAGTTCTTC.

This clonotype was seen ten or more times. The rearrangement uses TRBV6-5 and TRBJ2-7, with TRBD1 matching 10 bases. V lost 6 bases, J lost 2 bases, and 7 bases stayed unmatched. The CDR3 spans 15 residues. From germline, CDR1 is MNHEY and CDR2 SVGAGI. CDR3 sequence reads: CASSQAGTGAYEQYF. CDR3 sequence (DNA): TGTGCCAGCAGCCAGGCCGGGACAGGGGCCTACGAGCAGTACTTC.

V gene TRBV28 combines with J gene TRBJ2-5; 12 nucleotides line up with TRBD1. The CDR3 totals 13 residues. In germline, CDR1 is MDHEN, CDR2 SYDVKM. Trimming cost V 2 bases and J 12 bases; bases outside gene matches: 4. CDR3 in amino acids: CASSLRGQGAKYF. CDR3 nucleotide sequence: TGTGCCAGCAGTTTAAGGGGACAGGGGGCGAAGTACTTC.

CDR3 protein: CSVAFPTETEAFF. The CDR3 region has the DNA TGCAGCGTAGCATTCCCGACCGAGACTGAAGCTTTCTTT. This chain links TRBV29-1 with TRBJ1-1; the D is unclear. In germline, CDR1 is SQVTM, CDR2 ANQGSEA. This CDR3 is built from 13 residues. The V and J ends lost 6 bases and 5 bases respectively, with 16 bases between them.

The rearrangement uses TRBV3-1 and TRBJ1-4; no clear D. The V end was cut by 1 base, the J end by 8 bases, with 11 bases between. This CDR3 is 14 amino acids long. Germline V lookup: CDR1 LGHDT, CDR2 YNNKEL (reference sequence). CDR3 sequence reads: CASSQGPLSEKLFF. CDR3 bases: TGTGCCAGCAGCCAAGGACCGCTCTCGGAAAAACTGTTTTTT.

This chain joins TRBV12-3 or TRBV12-4 and TRBJ1-1; D not certain. Trimming removed 1 base from V and 1 base from J, with 7 bases in between. The CDR3 covers 14 residues. CDR3 nucleotide sequence: TGTGCCAGCAGTTTAGGTGAGGAGAACACTGAAGCTTTCTTT. As protein: CASSLGEENTEAFF.

This chain links TRBV6-2 or TRBV6-3 with TRBJ2-1, with 13 bases aligning to TRBD2. CDR1 and CDR2 (germline): MNHEY, SVGEGT. J lost 4 bases, V lost 11 bases, and 2 bases had no gene match. The CDR3 sequence is 13 residues long. The CDR3 is CAGTSGAYNEQFF. DNA of the CDR3: TGTGCCGGGACTAGCGGGGCGTACAATGAGCAGTTCTTC.

The rearrangement joins TRBV6-5 to TRBJ2-2, with 7 nucleotides matching TRBD2. V shed 7 bases, J shed 7 bases, and the junction held 9 bases outside the gene matches. There are 14 residues in the CDR3. The germline V gene encodes CDR1 MNHEY and CDR2 SVGAGI. The CDR3 reads CASMGSGAHGELFF. The CDR3 DNA reads TGTGCCAGCATGGGGAGCGGGGCGCACGGGGAGCTGTTTTTT.

This clonotype was found once. The chain carries TRBV13 and TRBJ1-2; 10 bases fit TRBD1. Trimming removed 5 bases from V and 4 bases from J; junction bases left unmatched: 10. Germline CDR1 and CDR2: PRHDT and FYEKMQ (reference sequence). CDR3 length: 16 amino acids. This CDR3 reads CASSPTGTGVGYGYTF. The CDR3 DNA sequence: TGTGCCAGCAGCCCGACCGGGACAGGGGTCGGCTATGGCTACACCTTC.

A single count supports this clonotype. The rearrangement uses TRBV5-1 and TRBJ2-7, with a tentative D call TRBD1 (5 bases). Germline lookup yields CDR1 SGHRS and CDR2 YFSETQ. CDR3 length: 13 residues. Trimming shortened V by 5 bases and J by 10 bases, and 19 bases separated the two germline ends. The CDR3 loop reads CASSVLQGEIQYF. The CDR3 nucleotides are TGCGCCAGCAGTGTACTCCAGGGTGAGATCCAGTACTTC.

On this clonotype itself: Possible read error: a much larger clone is one base away. The chain uses TRBV7-9 and TRBJ2-5; tentative D call: TRBD2 (5 bases). V lost 3 bases and J 9 bases, leaving 14 bases between the germline ends. The CDR3 has 13 amino acids. Germline-derived CDR1 and CDR2 are SEHNR and FQNEAQ (reference sequence). CDR3 nucleotides: TGTGCCAGCAGCTTTACCGGGTTGGAGGCCCAGTACTTC. This encodes CASSFTGLEAQYF. Variable domain in full (rest from reference TRBV7-9 and TRBJ2-5): DTGVSQNPRHKITKRGQNVTFRCDPISEHNRLYWYRQTLGQGPEFLTYFQNEAQLEKSRLLSDRFSAERPKGSFSTLEIQRTEQGDSAMYLCASSFTGLEAQYFGPGTRLLVL.

The chain recombines TRBV11-2 with TRBJ2-1; TRBD2 agrees at 9 bases. Germline CDR1 reads SGHAT; CDR2 reads FQNNGV. Germline trimming cut 5 bases from V and 1 base from J; bases unmatched to any gene: 6. This CDR3 comprises 16 residues. The CDR3 sequence: CASSPRLAESYNEQFF. The CDR3 DNA reads TGTGCCAGCAGCCCACGACTAGCGGAGTCCTACAATGAGCAGTTCTTC.

This clonotype was seen a handful of times. The chain combines TRBV28 with TRBJ2-7; 10 nucleotides match TRBD2. The trim removed 2 bases at V and 3 bases at J, leaving 1 base unmatched. Per germline, CDR1 MDHEN and CDR2 SYDVKM. This CDR3 has 14 amino acids. The CDR3, as DNA: TGTGCCAGCAGTTTAACTAGCGGGATCTACGAGCAGTACTTC. It encodes CASSLTSGIYEQYF.

In this sample, this clonotype turned up a few times. V gene TRBV10-2 combines with J gene TRBJ2-5; no firm D call. Looked up from germline, CDR1 is WSHSY and CDR2 is SAAADI. The CDR3 is 9 amino acids. Trimming removed 11 bases from V and 5 bases from J, with 6 bases in between. This chain's CDR3 is CALRETQYF. CDR3 coding DNA: TGCGCCTTGAGGGAGACCCAGTACTTC.

This clonotype was found once. This is likely a read error, given that the CDR3 carries no conserved phenylalanine or tryptophan at its end. The chain recombines TRBV6-5 with TRBJ1-6; 10 bases align to TRBD1. The length of the CDR3 is 13 residues. CDR1 and CDR2 from the germline V gene are MNHEY and SVGAGI. CDR3 in DNA: TGTGCCATAAGACAGGGGGCATCGTCACTCCTCCACTCT. This codes for CAIRQGASSLLHS.

The chain uses TRBV25-1 and TRBJ1-2; D uncertain. The CDR3 extends over 12 amino acids. V was cut by 2 bases and J by 7 bases, with 8 bases left in between. Germline-derived CDR1 and CDR2 are MGHDK and SYGVNS. In DNA, the CDR3 is TGTGCCAGCAGTGAAGCCCCGGGTGGCTACACCTTC. Its translation is CASSEAPGGYTF.

This clonotype has only a few counts. This rearrangement joins TRBV6-5 to TRBJ2-7; the D is unclear. Germline V lookup: CDR1 MNHEY, CDR2 SVGAGI. Trimming shortened V by 0 bases and J by 4 bases, and 10 bases separated the two germline ends. The CDR3 sequence is 14 residues long. CDR3 coding DNA: TGTGCCAGCAGTTACTCGGGCAGCAAGTACGAGCAGTACTTC. Its protein is CASSYSGSKYEQYF.

This clonotype was seen more than once but under ten times. The chain carries TRBV5-1 and TRBJ2-1; a possible D gene is TRBD2 (6 bases). Germline CDR1 and CDR2: SGHRS and YFSETQ. V lost 4 bases and J 4 bases, leaving 12 bases between the germline ends. The CDR3 is 14 residues long. The CDR3 nucleotides are TGCGCCAGCAGCCTAGTAGCGGCTTACAATGAGCAGTTCTTC. Protein product: CASSLVAAYNEQFF.

The V gene is TRBV12-5, the J gene TRBJ2-3; D not certain. The CDR3 covers 16 residues. Trimming removed 7 bases from V and 2 bases from J, with 19 bases in between. In germline, CDR1 is LGHNT, CDR2 FRNRAP. In nucleotides, the CDR3 is TGTGCTAGTGTCACCCGAGGCGGTGGGATCACAGATACGCAGTATTTT. Protein product: CASVTRGGGITDTQYF.

V and J are TRBV27 and TRBJ2-6, with D hard to call. This CDR3 contains 14 residues. Trimming removed 6 bases from V and 0 bases from J, with 6 bases in between. Germline-derived CDR1 and CDR2 are MNHEY and SMNVEV (reference sequence). The CDR3 sequence: CASRSHSGANVLTF. CDR3 bases: TGTGCCAGCAGATCCCACTCTGGGGCCAACGTCCTGACTTTC.

This clonotype was detected a few times. The chain couples TRBV7-6 to TRBJ1-1, with unresolved D. The CDR3 length is 13 residues. The germline V gene has CDR1 SGHVS and CDR2 FNYEAQ. Trimming stripped 4 bases from V and 1 base from J, with 7 bases between. The CDR3 nucleotides are TGTGCCAGCAGCTCGCACTGGAACACTGAAGCTTTCTTT. It yields the protein CASSSHWNTEAFF.

The rearrangement links TRBV25-1 to TRBJ2-5; D is unresolved. This CDR3 is built from 14 residues. Trimming stripped 2 bases from V and 0 bases from J, with 7 bases between. Germline CDR1 reads MGHDK; CDR2 reads SYGVNS. DNA of the CDR3: TGTGCCAGCAGTGAAGCAAGGTACCAAGAGACCCAGTACTTC. Its translation: CASSEARYQETQYF.

Only a few counts were recorded for this clonotype. The V gene is TRBV10-3, the J gene TRBJ2-1; D may be TRBD1 (5 bases). The CDR3 has 16 residues. The ends were cut back, 3 bases at V and 5 bases at J, with 17 bases in the middle. CDR1 is ENHRY and CDR2 is SYGVKD in the germline V gene. The CDR3 region is CAISEPGLGQDNEQFF. In DNA form, the CDR3 reads TGTGCCATCAGTGAACCCGGTTTGGGGCAGGACAATGAGCAGTTCTTC.

This clonotype was counted a few times. The chain links TRBV7-2 to TRBJ2-6; D is tentatively TRBD1 or TRBD2 (5 bases each). Germline lookup yields CDR1 SGHTA and CDR2 FQGNSA. V lost 3 bases, J lost 4 bases, and 13 bases lay in between. The CDR3 is 16 residues long. This CDR3 is CASSFPGSPGANVLTF. The CDR3 DNA reads as TGTGCCAGCAGCTTCCCAGGGAGTCCCGGGGCCAACGTCCTGACTTTC. Supplemented by reference TRBV7-2 and TRBJ2-6, the full variable domain reads GAGVSQSPSNKVTEKGKDVELRCDPISGHTALYWYRQSLGQGLEFLIYFQGNSAPDKSGLPSDRFSAERTGGSVSTLTIQRTQQEDSAVYLCASSFPGSPGANVLTFGAGSRLTVL.